Listed here are 26 T cell receptor beta chains from one sample, sequenced in a study of blood T cell repertoires in COVID-19. Measured with immunoSEQ multiplex PCR; TCRdb has only the in-frame clones, and not every one. The sample gives 95,000 to 150,000 clones, around 88% of which show up once; about 1% is in the top ten. Sequencing was performed on peripheral blood. The receptor set was obtained from a woman aged 50 to 60 with active or convalescent COVID-19.

This sequence joins TRBV14 and TRBJ2-3; 9 bases map to TRBD1. V was clipped by 6 bases and J by 5 bases; unmatched bases: 12. The length of the CDR3 is 16 residues. The germline V gene has CDR1 SGHDN and CDR2 FVKESK. CDR3 residues: CASSPTGQGGVDTQYF. The CDR3 DNA reads as TGTGCCAGCAGTCCGACGGGACAGGGTGGTGTAGATACGCAGTATTTT.

The chain uses TRBV7-2 and TRBJ2-5, with D tentatively TRBD2 (5 bases). CDR1 SGHTA and CDR2 FQGNSA come from the germline V gene. V lost 4 bases, J lost 2 bases, and 14 bases lay in between. CDR3 size: 15 residues. The CDR3 DNA follows: TGTGCCAGCAGCTACACTGGGAGATATCAAGAGACCCAGTACTTC. Protein sequence: CASSYTGRYQETQYF.

The chain links TRBV3-1 (or the pseudogene TRBV3-2) to TRBJ1-2; possible D gene TRBD1, 5 bases. Germline CDR1 and CDR2: LGHDT and YNNKEL (reference sequence). Between the trimmed V and J ends, which lost 2 bases and 7 bases, there was a span of 8 bases. The CDR3 has 12 residues. The CDR3 coding sequence is TGTGCCAGCAGCCAAAGGGGCGGTGGCTACACCTTC. Its translation is CASSQRGGGYTF.

The chain uses TRBV28 and TRBJ1-5; 7 positions agree with TRBD1. The V gene's germline CDR1 is MDHEN and CDR2 SYDVKM. The CDR3 has 17 residues. Losses at the gene ends were 6 bases for V and 3 bases for J; bases not matched to a gene: 14. The CDR3 region has the DNA TGTGCCAGCAGCTACGACAGGGCCGATATCGACAATCAGCCCCAGCATTTT. Its protein product is CASSYDRADIDNQPQHF.

J is TRBJ2-7 and V is TRBV6-5; the D is unclear. The germline CDR1 and CDR2 sequences are MNHEY and SVGAGI. CDR3 length: 15 amino acids. The germline V and J ends were trimmed by 0 bases and 4 bases, with 13 bases remaining between them. CDR3 in amino acids: CASSYSSTSTYEQYF. DNA of the CDR3: TGTGCCAGCAGTTACTCGTCTACTTCTACTTACGAGCAGTACTTC.

This clone is a singleton in its sample. The sample contains more than one DNA sequence encoding this CDR3. This chain joins TRBV9 and TRBJ2-7; D is possibly TRBD2 (6 bases). The V gene lost 0 bases and the J gene lost 7 bases, with 11 bases spanning the gap. The length of the CDR3 is 13 residues. CDR1 and CDR2 from the germline V gene are SGDLS and YYNGEE. The CDR3 DNA reads TGTGCCAGCAGCGTAGAGGAGGGAAGGGAGCAGTACTTC. This sequence encodes CASSVEEGREQYF. Full variable domain (remainder filled in from reference TRBV9 and TRBJ2-7): DSGVTQTPKHLITATGQRVTLRCSPRSGDLSVYWYQQSLDQGLQFLIQYYNGEERAKGNILERFSAQQFPDLHSELNLSSLELGDSALYFCASSVEEGREQYFGPGTRLTVT.

The V gene is TRBV27, the J gene TRBJ2-7; 7 bases are shared with TRBD2. From germline, CDR1 is MNHEY and CDR2 SMNVEV (reference sequence). CDR3 size: 16 residues. V was clipped by 0 bases and J by 1 base; unmatched bases: 6. The CDR3 loop is CASSLSQRELSYEQYF. In DNA, the CDR3 is TGTGCCAGCAGTTTATCCCAGCGGGAACTTTCCTACGAGCAGTACTTC.

The rearrangement uses TRBV27 and TRBJ1-1, with D tentatively TRBD1 (5 bases). Trimming took off 8 bases at V and 5 bases at J, with 21 bases between the two ends. CDR1 is MNHEY, CDR2 SMNVEV, per germline (reference sequence). The CDR3 has 15 residues. CDR3 protein: CASRPDAREATEAFF. CDR3 nucleotides: TGTGCCAGCCGCCCTGACGCCAGGGAGGCGACTGAAGCTTTCTTT.

This sequence joins TRBV28 and TRBJ1-5; D not resolved. Germline loops: CDR1 MDHEN, CDR2 SYDVKM. The CDR3 is 13 amino acids. V was pared by 5 bases and J by 5 bases, with 10 bases between. DNA for the CDR3: TGTGCCAGCAGTCTCTACAGAGATCAGCCCCAGCATTTT. Translating gives CASSLYRDQPQHF.

The rearrangement links TRBV24-1 to TRBJ2-1; 8 bases match TRBD2. From germline, CDR1 is KGHDR and CDR2 SFDVKD. This CDR3 is built from 13 residues. Germline trimming cut 9 bases from V and 5 bases from J; bases unmatched to any gene: 5. In DNA form, the CDR3 reads TGTGCCACCTCCAGTAGCGGGAACAATGAGCAGTTCTTC. It yields the protein CATSSSGNNEQFF.

V usage is TRBV10-3 and J usage is TRBJ2-1; TRBD2 agrees at 7 bases. The CDR3 sequence is 16 residues long. J was trimmed by 5 bases and V by 0 bases; bases with no gene match: 7. CDR1 is ENHRY and CDR2 is SYGVKD in the germline V gene. CDR3: CAISESMAGEHNEQFF. CDR3 nucleotides: TGTGCCATCAGTGAGTCGATGGCGGGAGAACACAATGAGCAGTTCTTC.

This clone has just a few counts. The chain combines TRBV14 with TRBJ2-3, with D maybe TRBD2 (7 bases). Per the germline V gene, CDR1 is SGHDN and CDR2 is FVKESK. The V end was cut by 7 bases, the J end by 6 bases, with 17 bases between. There are 14 residues in the CDR3. CDR3 amino acids: CASTLGGLGDTQYF. CDR3 coding DNA: TGTGCCAGCACCCTGGGGGGGCTGGGCGATACGCAGTATTTT. The full variable domain, with the rest looked up from reference TRBV14 and TRBJ2-3, is EAGVTQFPSHSVIEKGQTVTLRCDPISGHDNLYWYRRVMGKEIKFLLHFVKESKQDESGMPNNRFLAERTGGTYSTLKVQPAELEDSGVYFCASTLGGLGDTQYFGPGTRLTVL.

This chain uses TRBV28 with TRBJ1-2, with 8 bases fitting TRBD1. Germline assignment: CDR1 MDHEN and CDR2 SYDVKM. There are 17 residues in the CDR3. V was clipped by 2 bases and J by 5 bases; unmatched bases: 13. The CDR3 nucleotides read TGTGCCAGCAGTTTAGTTTTCGGGGACAGGACGGGATATGGCTACACCTTC. It translates to CASSLVFGDRTGYGYTF.

J is TRBJ2-7 and V is TRBV4-1, with 12 bases fitting TRBD2. This CDR3 region has 18 residues. The V and J ends lost 6 bases and 8 bases, in that order; junction bases with no gene match: 20. The V gene's germline CDR1 is MGHRA and CDR2 YSYEKL. CDR3 sequence (DNA): TGCGCCAGCAGTCCCGAGGGACTAGCGGGTCATACCCCTACGAAGCAGTACTTC. Its translation is CASSPEGLAGHTPTKQYF.

The chain links TRBV28 to TRBJ1-1; 7 bases are shared with TRBD1. This CDR3 is built from 14 residues. Per germline, CDR1 MDHEN and CDR2 SYDVKM. Losses at the gene ends were 2 bases for V and 4 bases for J; bases not matched to a gene: 4. The CDR3 protein is CASSLSQGVTEAFF. CDR3 bases: TGTGCCAGCAGTTTAAGTCAGGGGGTCACTGAAGCTTTCTTT.

The J gene is TRBJ1-5, the V gene TRBV18, with D perhaps matching TRBD1 (5 bases). In germline, CDR1 is KGHSH, CDR2 LQKENI. The CDR3 spans 15 residues. V was pared by 5 bases and J by 3 bases, with 14 bases between. The CDR3 loop reads CASSSSGLDNQPQHF. The CDR3 nucleotides are TGTGCCAGCTCATCTTCAGGGTTGGACAATCAGCCCCAGCATTTT.

The V gene is TRBV29-1, the J gene TRBJ1-1; tentative D call: TRBD1 (5 bases). The CDR3 contains 11 residues. Germline CDR1 and CDR2: SQVTM and ANQGSEA. V was shortened by 5 bases and J by 6 bases, with 10 bases between the two germline ends. The CDR3 DNA sequence: TGCAGCGTTCTGGTGGGGCCTGAAGCTTTCTTT. This encodes CSVLVGPEAFF.

The chain carries TRBV7-3 and TRBJ2-1; TRBD2 is a possible D gene (6 bases). Germline V gene lookup returns CDR1 SGHTA and CDR2 FQGTGA. This CDR3 is 12 amino acids long. The V gene lost 5 bases and the J gene lost 12 bases, with 14 bases spanning the gap. The CDR3 bases are TGTGCCAGCAGCGCCCCCGGGACTCCGCAGTTCTTC. Protein: CASSAPGTPQFF.

The J gene is TRBJ1-2, the V gene TRBV9; the match to TRBD1 covers 7 bases. Trimming removed 4 bases from V and 2 bases from J; junction bases left unmatched: 5. The germline V gene has CDR1 SGDLS and CDR2 YYNGEE. The CDR3 consists of 14 residues. The CDR3 bases are TGTGCCAGCAGCCCACACAGGGGCAACTATGGCTACACCTTC. Amino acid sequence: CASSPHRGNYGYTF.

This clone has only a few counts. V and J are TRBV10-3 and TRBJ1-1; D call uncertain. Germline CDR1 reads ENHRY; CDR2 reads SYGVKD. Trimming left V 5 bases short and J 2 bases short, with 6 bases between. This CDR3 is 12 amino acids long. The CDR3 DNA reads TGTGCCATCAGTTCTCTAAACACTGAAGCTTTCTTT. This encodes CAISSLNTEAFF.

The chain combines TRBV9 with TRBJ2-1; 8 bases align to TRBD2. Germline V gene data show CDR1 as SGDLS and CDR2 as YYNGEE. The V segment lost 0 bases and the J segment 4 bases; nucleotides outside the gene matches: 9. The CDR3 sequence is 17 residues long. This CDR3 reads CASSVAGGGAPYNEQFF. The CDR3 DNA reads TGTGCCAGCAGCGTAGCCGGGGGGGGAGCCCCTTACAATGAGCAGTTCTTC. Full variable domain (outside the CDR3, taken from reference TRBV9 and TRBJ2-1): DSGVTQTPKHLITATGQRVTLRCSPRSGDLSVYWYQQSLDQGLQFLIQYYNGEERAKGNILERFSAQQFPDLHSELNLSSLELGDSALYFCASSVAGGGAPYNEQFFGPGTRLTVL.

This rearrangement joins TRBV15 to TRBJ2-7; a weak D match, TRBD1 (5 bases). The germline V gene has CDR1 LNHNV and CDR2 YYDKDF (reference sequence). V gave up 3 bases and J gave up 5 bases, with 14 bases separating them. CDR3 length: 14 amino acids. CDR3 nucleotides: TGTGCCACCAGCAGGTGGGGCCTCCAGAACGAGCAGTACTTC. Translating gives CATSRWGLQNEQYF.

The chain has TRBV27 and TRBJ2-1; TRBD1 is a possible D gene (5 bases). V dropped 5 bases and J dropped 6 bases, with 23 bases sitting between them. This CDR3 spans 17 amino acids. The germline CDR1 and CDR2 sequences are MNHEY and SMNVEV (reference sequence). In nucleotides, the CDR3 is TGTGCCAGCAGTCTTACCAGGGTTTTGGCGATGGCCAATGAGCAGTTCTTC. Encoded protein: CASSLTRVLAMANEQFF.

This sequence joins TRBV7-2 and TRBJ2-5, with 8 bases matching TRBD2. Germline assignment: CDR1 SGHTA and CDR2 FQGNSA. The trim removed 5 bases at V and 3 bases at J, leaving 11 bases unmatched. This CDR3 contains 16 residues. The CDR3 bases are TGTGCCAGCAGCCCGCAGGTCGGGAGGGCCGAAGAGACCCAGTACTTC. It encodes CASSPQVGRAEETQYF.

The gene calls are TRBV5-1 and TRBJ1-1; perhaps TRBD1 as D (5 bases). The CDR3 runs 14 residues. Trimming took 4 bases from V and 5 from J, leaving 15 bases between them. Germline CDR1 SGHRS, CDR2 YFSETQ. CDR3 sequence reads: CASSPIGARTEAFF. The CDR3 DNA reads TGCGCCAGCAGCCCCATTGGGGCGCGGACTGAAGCTTTCTTT.

The rearrangement uses TRBV7-9 and TRBJ2-5; D ambiguous. The CDR3 length is 15 residues. The V gene's germline CDR1 is SEHNR and CDR2 FQNEAQ (reference sequence). Trimming shortened V by 2 bases and J by 2 bases, and 12 bases separated the two germline ends. DNA for the CDR3: TGTGCCAGCAGCTTAAATGTGGCCAGTCAAGAGACCCAGTACTTC. Its protein product is CASSLNVASQETQYF.